The 18 T cell receptor beta chains below were found in one sample sequenced in a study of T cells in women clearing cervical HPV infection. Method: immunoSEQ multiplex PCR; TCRdb's copy keeps in-frame clones and lacks some. The ten top clones account for 7% to 9.5%, within a sample of approximately 41,000 clones. Sample: blood buffy coat. The receptors shown here come from a woman between 18 and 70 years old with a cervical HPV16 infection that either progressed to CIN3+ or cleared (not recorded which).

Worth noting for this clone: The missing CDR3 end, 3 residues past where the read stops, is filled in from the germline J gene. V usage is TRBV6-2 or TRBV6-3 and J usage is TRBJ2-7, with D uncertain. Germline lookup yields CDR1 MNHEY and CDR2 SVGEGT. The CDR3 sequence is 11 residues long. Trimming shortened V by 0 bases and J by 6 bases, and 3 bases separated the two germline ends. CDR3 bases read: TGTGCCAGCAGTTACTCGGCCGAG. It codes for CASSYSAE. The full CDR3 reads CASSYSAEQYF.

As regards this clone: The CDR3 end is not reached by the read, which stops 3 residues before it; the germline J gene fills it in. The chain recombines TRBV27 with TRBJ2-5; D is undetermined. The CDR3 covers 13 residues. Trimming shortened V by 4 bases and J by 1 base, and 7 bases separated the two germline ends. Per the germline V gene, CDR1 is MNHEY and CDR2 is SMNVEV (reference sequence). The sequenced CDR3 bases are TGTGCCAGCAGTTACTCCGGCCAAGAGACC. Amino acids: CASSYSGQET. The whole CDR3 protein is CASSYSGQETQYF.

Comments on this clone: The read ends 3 residues shy of where the CDR3 ends; the end is completed using the germline J gene. The V and J genes are TRBV29-1 and TRBJ2-1; 7 positions agree with TRBD1. This CDR3 region has 12 residues. In germline, CDR1 is SQVTM, CDR2 ANQGSEA. Trimming cost V 7 bases and J 6 bases; bases outside gene matches: 6. The CDR3 spells CSAGGSLNEQFF. The CDR3 bases that were read are TGCAGCGCAGGGGGAAGTCTCAATGAG.

A note on this clone: Coverage ceases 3 residues before the CDR3 finishes, and the germline J gene fills in the end. The chain has TRBV7-9 and TRBJ1-1; D is uncertain. This CDR3 region has 13 residues. Germline lookup yields CDR1 SEHNR and CDR2 FQNEAQ (reference sequence). V gave up 4 bases and J gave up 0 bases, with 6 bases separating them. The CDR3 DNA, read in part, is TGTGCCAGCAGCTCCCCCATGAACACTGAA. As protein: CASSSPMNTE. The whole CDR3 protein reads CASSSPMNTEAFF.

A note on this clone: The sequenced fragment ends 3 residues before the CDR3 boundary, so the rest is inferred from the germline J gene. The genes are TRBV10-3 and TRBJ2-1; the match to TRBD2 covers 10 bases. The germline gives CDR1 ENHRY, CDR2 SYGVKD. The CDR3 loop spans 18 amino acids. After removal of 1 base from V and 4 bases from J, the junction contained 10 bases not matched to a gene. The chain's CDR3 is CAISELTSGLEGYNEQFF. CDR3 bases read: TGTGCCATCAGTGAGTTGACTAGCGGGTTGGAGGGTTACAATGAG.

Concerning this clone: The read terminates 3 residues before the CDR3 end, so the remaining end is supplied by the germline J gene. The chain combines TRBV19 with TRBJ1-1; TRBD1 matches at 9 bases. Unmatched junction bases numbered 5, after V lost 4 bases and J lost 2 bases. This CDR3 has 15 residues. Germline CDR1 reads LNHDA; CDR2 reads SQIVND (reference sequence). Partial CDR3 DNA: TGTGCCAGTAGTACTCCGACAGGGGGAAACACTGAA. Translated, it gives CASSTPTGGNTE. The whole CDR3 sequence reads CASSTPTGGNTEAFF.

On this clone itself: The read terminates 3 residues before the CDR3 end, so the remaining end is supplied by the germline J gene. The gene calls are TRBV5-4 and TRBJ2-1, with D perhaps given as TRBD1 or TRBD2 (5 bases each). The germline V and J ends were trimmed by 0 bases and 5 bases, with 12 bases remaining between them. The length of the CDR3 is 15 residues. CDR1 SGHNT and CDR2 YYREEE come from the germline V gene (reference sequence). The DNA read from the CDR3 is TGTGCCAGCAGCTTGGGAGGGGTGGTTAACAATGAG. Translated, it gives CASSLGGVVNNE. The entire CDR3 sequence reads CASSLGGVVNNEQFF.

A remark on this clone: The CDR3 end falls 3 residues outside the read, so it is completed with the germline J gene. The V and J genes are TRBV5-6 and TRBJ2-1; 7 bases agree with TRBD1. V lost 4 bases, J lost 6 bases, and 4 bases stayed unmatched. CDR1 SGHDT and CDR2 YYEEEE come from the germline V gene. This CDR3 has 13 residues. The DNA read from the CDR3 is TGTGCCAGCAGCATGGGACAGATCAATGAG. Its translation is CASSMGQINE. The whole CDR3 is CASSMGQINEQFF.

Comments on this clone: The read comes to an end 3 residues before the CDR3 does, leaving the germline J gene to fill in the end. V is TRBV7-2 and J is TRBJ1-3, with D possibly TRBD1 on 5 matching bases. Germline CDR1 and CDR2: SGHTA and FQGNSA. The CDR3 extends over 15 amino acids. Trimming removed 5 bases from V and 3 bases from J, with 14 bases in between. CDR3 bases read: TGTGCCAGCAGCCCAACCGGGGGAATTGGAAACACC. This codes for CASSPTGGIGNT. The whole CDR3 protein is CASSPTGGIGNTIYF.

Points on this clone: The read ends 3 residues shy of where the CDR3 ends; the end is completed using the germline J gene. V and J are TRBV9 and TRBJ1-1; no firm D call. Trimming stripped 0 bases from V and 5 bases from J, with 17 bases between. CDR3 length equals 16 residues. Germline values: CDR1 SGDLS, CDR2 YYNGEE. Incomplete CDR3 DNA: TGTGCCAGCAGCGTAGAAAGTTCTAAAACCGTGACTGAA. This sequence encodes CASSVESSKTVTE. The entire CDR3 reads CASSVESSKTVTEAFF.

Of note for this clone: The CDR3 end is not reached by the read, which stops 3 residues before it; the germline J gene fills it in. This chain joins TRBV19 and TRBJ2-2, with TRBD2 matching 9 bases. The ends lost 4 bases at V and 7 bases at J; junction bases unmatched: 13. This CDR3 contains 17 residues. Germline CDR1 reads LNHDA; CDR2 reads SQIVND (reference sequence). Partial CDR3 DNA: TGTGCCAGTAGTAGCTACCCCGGGACTAGCACATTCGGGGAG. As protein: CASSSYPGTSTFGE. The complete CDR3 sequence is CASSSYPGTSTFGELFF.

The CDR3 DNA, read in part, is TGTGCCTGGAGTGTAGACAGACGAAACACC. Residues: CAWSVDRRNT. The complete CDR3 reads CAWSVDRRNTIYF. V is TRBV30 and J is TRBJ1-3; tentatively, D is TRBD1 (5 bases). The read terminates 3 residues before the CDR3 end, so the remaining end is supplied by the germline J gene. Trimming stripped 0 bases from V and 5 bases from J, with 8 bases between. The CDR3 is made up of 13 amino acids. The germline CDR1 and CDR2 sequences are GTSNPN and SVGIG (reference sequence).

As concerns this clone: From the germline J gene comes the end of the CDR3, since the read stops 3 residues before it. This chain joins TRBV6-1 and TRBJ2-5, with D maybe TRBD2 (6 bases). The CDR3 extends over 15 amino acids. The V end lost 1 base, the J end lost 5 bases, and 14 bases lay between the germline ends. Per germline, CDR1 MNHNS and CDR2 SASEGT. The sequenced CDR3 bases are TGTGCCAGCAGTGAAGGTGGGGGGTCTTGGGAGACC. Translated: CASSEGGGSWET. The CDR3 in full is CASSEGGGSWETQYF.

In the case of this clone: The read gets to within 3 residues of the CDR3 end, and the germline J gene fills in the rest. V gene TRBV28 combines with J gene TRBJ2-1; 8 bases are a match to TRBD1. The junction had 8 bases not matched to a gene; V was cut back by 5 bases and J by 5 bases. Germline assignment: CDR1 MDHEN and CDR2 SYDVKM. The CDR3 is 15 amino acids. This CDR3 is CASSPPDRDDNEQFF. CDR3 DNA (partial): TGTGCCAGCAGTCCCCCGGACAGGGACGACAATGAG.

On this clone: Read coverage stops 3 residues before the CDR3 terminus; the germline J gene supplies the remainder. The chain combines TRBV5-1 with TRBJ2-1; TRBD1 matches at 9 bases. CDR3 length: 17 residues. V lost 1 base and J lost 0; bases outside the gene matches: 5. Germline loops: CDR1 SGHRS, CDR2 YFSETQ. The CDR3 sequence: CASSLWTGEASYNEQFF. The CDR3 bases that were read are TGCGCCAGCAGCTTGTGGACAGGGGAGGCCTCCTACAATGAG.

For this clone: The read finishes 3 residues shy of the CDR3 end, and the germline J gene is used to complete it. The chain couples TRBV7-9 to TRBJ1-1; D may be TRBD1 (5 bases). This CDR3 region has 12 residues. Germline CDR1 and CDR2: SEHNR and FQNEAQ (reference sequence). CDR3 DNA (partial): TGTGCCAGCCTGACAGACGCCCCGGAA. It codes for CASLTDAPE. The full-length CDR3 reads as CASLTDAPEAFF.

Worth noting for this clone: The read gets to within 3 residues of the CDR3 end, and the germline J gene fills in the rest. The chain recombines TRBV6-1 with TRBJ1-2; tentatively, D is TRBD1 (5 bases). The V gene's germline CDR1 is MNHNS and CDR2 SASEGT. The CDR3 runs 13 residues. CDR3 DNA (partial): TGTGCCAGCAGTGAATTGGGGAGGGGCGGC. The encoded protein is CASSELGRGG. The whole CDR3 sequence reads CASSELGRGGYTF.

As regards this clone: The CDR3 end is not reached by the read, which stops 3 residues before it; the germline J gene fills it in. The chain carries TRBV7-8 and TRBJ1-2; D not certain. Trimming stripped 3 bases from V and 2 bases from J, with 10 bases between. The V gene's germline CDR1 is SGHVS and CDR2 FQNEAQ. This CDR3 contains 14 residues. Here the CDR3 reads CASSFGQANYGYTF. Incomplete CDR3 DNA: TGTGCCAGCAGCTTCGGCCAGGCGAACTATGGC.